The 18 T cell receptor beta chains below were found in one sample sequenced in a study of cytomegalovirus exposure and HLA in healthy donors. TCRdb's table, derived via immunoSEQ multiplex PCR, lists solely in-frame clones and lacks some. Here the sample spans around 200,000 clones, about 81% being singletons. The sample comprised PBMCs. These receptors all stem from a woman in her twenties or thirties in good health and CMV-seronegative.

V and J are TRBV27 and TRBJ1-2; maybe TRBD1 (5 bases). Germline assignment: CDR1 MNHEY and CDR2 SMNVEV (reference sequence). This CDR3 comprises 15 residues. The V end was cut by 8 bases, the J end by 4 bases, with 20 bases between. CDR3 loop: CASRLGGGGLYGYTF. The CDR3 DNA reads as TGTGCCAGCCGCCTGGGGGGAGGAGGGCTCTATGGCTACACCTTC.

This clone was picked up one time. V usage is TRBV14 and J usage is TRBJ1-2; D not certain. CDR1 is SGHDN, CDR2 FVKESK, per germline. The CDR3 runs to 15 residues. The V gene lost 3 bases and the J gene lost 0 bases, with 11 bases spanning the gap. CDR3 amino acids: CASSQQVGSNYGYTF. CDR3 DNA sequence: TGTGCCAGCAGCCAGCAGGTTGGGTCTAACTATGGCTACACCTTC. The full variable domain, its missing parts supplied by reference TRBV14 and TRBJ1-2, is EAGVTQFPSHSVIEKGQTVTLRCDPISGHDNLYWYRRVMGKEIKFLLHFVKESKQDESGMPNNRFLAERTGGTYSTLKVQPAELEDSGVYFCASSQQVGSNYGYTFGSGTRLTVV.

This clone was detected a few times. The rearrangement uses TRBV5-6 and TRBJ2-7; 9 nucleotides agree with TRBD1. CDR1 and CDR2 from the germline V gene are SGHDT and YYEEEE. The CDR3 covers 14 residues. V shed 4 bases and J 6 bases; nucleotides not matched to a gene: 8. CDR3 region: CASSPGQGFREQYF. The CDR3 DNA follows: TGTGCCAGCAGCCCGGGACAGGGTTTCCGCGAGCAGTACTTC.

This chain links TRBV15 with TRBJ1-2; 12 bases fit TRBD1. CDR1 is LNHNV, CDR2 YYDKDF, per germline (reference sequence). The ends lost 9 bases at V and 4 bases at J; junction bases unmatched: 6. This CDR3 region has 14 residues. In DNA form, the CDR3 reads TGTGCCACAACCCGGGACAGGGGGCCCTATGGCTACACCTTC. Its protein is CATTRDRGPYGYTF.

The rearrangement links TRBV2 to TRBJ2-7; TRBD1 is a possible D gene (6 bases). This CDR3 region has 13 residues. Germline assignment: CDR1 SNHLY and CDR2 FYNNEI. Between the trimmed V and J ends, which lost 8 bases and 3 bases, there was a span of 14 bases. The CDR3 reads CASGQGRLYEQYF. CDR3 nucleotides: TGTGCCAGCGGGCAGGGGCGACTCTACGAGCAGTACTTC.

V is TRBV9 and J is TRBJ2-3, with 11 nucleotides matching TRBD2. This CDR3 contains 19 residues. J lost 0 bases, V lost 3 bases, and 12 bases had no gene match. Germline loops: CDR1 SGDLS, CDR2 YYNGEE. CDR3 DNA sequence: TGTGCCAGCAGCGGAAAGACCGGGACTAGCGGCTTAAGCACAGATACGCAGTATTTT. This codes for CASSGKTGTSGLSTDTQYF.

Of note for this clone: Other DNA sequences in the same sample also yield this CDR3. The chain recombines TRBV7-3 with TRBJ2-5, with 10 bases matching TRBD2. Losses at the gene ends were 2 bases for V and 1 base for J; bases not matched to a gene: 4. Looked up from germline, CDR1 is SGHTA and CDR2 is FQGTGA. The CDR3 loop spans 16 amino acids. The CDR3 DNA is TGTGCCAGCAGCTTACGGGCTAGCGGGGGCCAAGAGACCCAGTACTTC. Translating it yields CASSLRASGGQETQYF.

This chain links TRBV28 with TRBJ1-6; 7 bases are a match to TRBD1. The V segment lost 7 bases and the J segment 13 bases; nucleotides outside the gene matches: 13. Germline V gives CDR1 MDHEN, CDR2 SYDVKM. This CDR3 comprises 14 residues. The CDR3 protein is CASTPDRVVSPLHF. CDR3 DNA: TGTGCCAGCACCCCCGACAGGGTGGTTTCGCCCCTCCACTTT.

A few counts support this clone. The rearrangement uses TRBV2 and TRBJ1-3; D ambiguous. Trimming stripped 4 bases from V and 3 bases from J, with 7 bases between. The CDR3 has 13 amino acids. Germline loops: CDR1 SNHLY, CDR2 FYNNEI. CDR3 DNA: TGTGCCAGCAGTGGGGCGCATGGAAACACCATATATTTT. It translates to CASSGAHGNTIYF.

This clone has more than one count but fewer than ten. The chain recombines TRBV27 with TRBJ1-2; 7 nucleotides line up with TRBD1. Trimming cost V 5 bases and J 8 bases; bases outside gene matches: 8. Germline loops: CDR1 MNHEY, CDR2 SMNVEV (reference sequence). The length of the CDR3 is 13 residues. CDR3: CASSLQGLEGYTF. The CDR3 coding sequence is TGTGCCAGCAGTCTACAGGGGCTGGAGGGCTACACCTTC.

The CDR3 reads CASSSDRATNQPQHF. CDR3 bases: TGTGCCAGCAGCTCGGACAGGGCCACCAATCAGCCCCAGCATTTT. V and J are TRBV2 and TRBJ1-5; 8 bases fit TRBD1. The CDR3 loop spans 15 amino acids. V lost 6 bases, J lost 3 bases, and 7 bases stayed unmatched. Germline V gene data show CDR1 as SNHLY and CDR2 as FYNNEI.

This clone appeared a few times. The genes are TRBV29-1 and TRBJ2-1; TRBD1 matches at 7 bases. Unmatched junction bases numbered 3, after V lost 7 bases and J lost 9 bases. Germline V gene sequence: CDR1 SQVTM, CDR2 ANQGSEA. CDR3 length equals 10 residues. The CDR3 reads CSAGQVEQFF. As DNA, the CDR3 is TGCAGCGCTGGACAGGTTGAGCAGTTCTTC.

The V call is TRBV4-2, the J call TRBJ2-1, with 8 positions matching TRBD1. Trimming removed 4 bases from V and 6 bases from J; junction bases left unmatched: 8. This CDR3 spans 15 amino acids. Per the germline V gene, CDR1 is LGHNA and CDR2 is YNFKEQ. CDR3 residues: CASSPRTGRTNEQFF. The CDR3 DNA follows: TGTGCCAGCAGCCCCCGGACAGGGCGGACCAATGAGCAGTTCTTC.

This chain links TRBV18 with TRBJ2-7; 7 positions match TRBD2. In germline, CDR1 is KGHSH, CDR2 LQKENI. CDR3 length: 14 amino acids. V shed 6 bases, J shed 9 bases, and the junction held 14 bases outside the gene matches. The CDR3: CASSGAGESVWQYF. The CDR3 DNA follows: TGTGCCAGCTCTGGGGCGGGAGAATCAGTATGGCAGTACTTC.

J is TRBJ1-2 and V is TRBV6-6; D might be TRBD1 (6 bases). Germline V CDR1 and CDR2: MNHNY, SVGAGI (reference sequence). There are 13 residues in the CDR3. The V end lost 0 bases, the J end lost 7 bases, and 9 bases lay between the germline ends. The CDR3 DNA is TGTGCCAGCAGTTACTCCACAGGGAGTGGCTACACCTTC. Encoded protein: CASSYSTGSGYTF.

V is TRBV25-1 and J is TRBJ2-1; unclear D gene. CDR1 and CDR2 from the germline V gene are MGHDK and SYGVNS. The CDR3 spans 14 residues. V lost 3 bases and J lost 8, with 14 bases in between. The CDR3 coding sequence is TGTGCCAGCAGTGAGGCGGTTCAGAGCGATGAGCAGTTCTTC. This sequence encodes CASSEAVQSDEQFF.

The rearrangement uses TRBV2 and TRBJ1-5; 7 nucleotides line up with TRBD1. Germline V gene lookup returns CDR1 SNHLY and CDR2 FYNNEI. The CDR3 consists of 13 residues. Losses at the gene ends were 6 bases for V and 12 bases for J; bases not matched to a gene: 11. The CDR3 nucleotides read TGTGCCAGCAGAGGGGGCGTTCCCCACAGCCAGCATTTT. Translated: CASRGGVPHSQHF.

The chain has TRBV6-5 and TRBJ1-1; a possible D gene is TRBD1 (6 bases). Germline V gene lookup returns CDR1 MNHEY and CDR2 SVGAGI. CDR3 length equals 14 residues. V was trimmed by 2 bases and J by 0 bases, leaving 7 bases between them. The CDR3 region is CASSYQGMNTEAFF. CDR3 DNA sequence: TGTGCCAGCAGTTACCAGGGGATGAACACTGAAGCTTTCTTT.